These T cell receptor beta chains were read from a single sample in a study of T cell responses to AZD1222 COVID-19 vaccine. Sequenced by immunoSEQ multiplex PCR; TCRdb stores in-frame clones only, minus some. The sample has some 100,000 clones, approximately 90% seen once. The input for sequencing was peripheral blood, taken on day 0 of AZD1222 vaccination. The receptors originated from an adult in good health. The CDR3 runs from the conserved cysteine through the conserved F or W. A D gene is named only where the DNA matches it firmly. Clone sizes are given selectively: once, few, many, or a class where the clone is expanded.

TGTGCCAGCAGTTTCGCGGGCCTCTATGGCTACACCTTC,CASSFAGLYGYTF,TRBJ1-2,-,TRBV6-2/TRBV6-3,once
TGTGCCAGCAACTCCCGGGCTTCGGGGGCTGAAGCTTTCTTT,CASNSRASGAEAFF,TRBJ1-1,-,TRBV7-2,-
TGTGCCAGCAGTTATCACGGTATGAACACTGAAGCTTTCTTT,CASSYHGMNTEAFF,TRBJ1-1,-,TRBV6-5,-
TGCGCCAGCAGCCAAGTTTCGCCTCCCCAGGGCGAGCAGTACTTC,CASSQVSPPQGEQYF,TRBJ2-7,-,TRBV4-1,-
TGCGCCAGCAGTCCGACAGGGGCCCCAGCTAACTATGGCTACACCTTC,CASSPTGAPANYGYTF,TRBJ1-2,TRBD1,TRBV23-1,-
TGTGCCAGCAGCTTATCCAGGGGGCTGGATTCACCCCTCCACTTT,CASSLSRGLDSPLHF,TRBJ1-6,TRBD1,TRBV7-3,-
TGTGCCAGCTCACCCGACCTACAAGCTAACTATGGCTACACCTTC,CASSPDLQANYGYTF,TRBJ1-2,-,TRBV18,-
TGCGCCAGCAGTGGGGCCGAGACAGCCTTGGGTGGCTACACCTTC,CASSGAETALGGYTF,TRBJ1-2,-,TRBV10-2,-
TGTGCCAGTAGTATCGACAGGGTAAGGCAGCCCCAGCATTTT,CASSIDRVRQPQHF,TRBJ1-5,TRBD1,TRBV19,-
TGCGCCAGCAGCTTGACGTGGACTAGCGGAGGTCAAGAGACCCAGTACTTC,CASSLTWTSGGQETQYF,TRBJ2-5,TRBD2,TRBV5-1,-
TGTGCCATCAGTGAGTCGACGGGGGTCGAGCAGTACTTC,CAISESTGVEQYF,TRBJ2-7,-,TRBV10-3,-
TGTGCCAGCAGCTTGGGACAGAATGGCTACACCTTC,CASSLGQNGYTF,TRBJ1-2,-,TRBV5-4,-
TGTGCCAGCAGTTACTCGCATGTGAGGTCCGATCAGCCCCAGCATTTT,CASSYSHVRSDQPQHF,TRBJ1-5,-,TRBV6-2/TRBV6-3,-
TGTGCCAGCAGCCAAGGGTCTGAAAAACTGTTTTTT,CASSQGSEKLFF,TRBJ1-4,-,TRBV3-1/TRBV3-2,-
TGTGCCAGCAGCTTGGGAGGGACAGGGGACTACGAGCAGTACTTC,CASSLGGTGDYEQYF,TRBJ2-7,TRBD1,TRBV5-4,-
TGTGCCAGCAGCCAAGGGGGGGGGTCTACGCATTCACCCCTCCACTTT,CASSQGGGSTHSPLHF,TRBJ1-6,-,TRBV28,-
TGTGCCAGCAGCCTCAAGCCGGGCACAGATACGCAGTATTTT,CASSLKPGTDTQYF,TRBJ2-3,-,TRBV6-2/TRBV6-3,-
TGTGCGTGGTCCGGGGGCATTTCTTACAATGAGCAGTTCTTC,CAWSGGISYNEQFF,TRBJ2-1,-,TRBV30,-
TGCGCCAGCAGCTTTTGGGGGTACACTGAAGCTTTCTTT,CASSFWGYTEAFF,TRBJ1-1,-,TRBV5-1,-
TGTGCCTTCGGGGGGATGAACACCGGGGAGCTGTTTTTT,CAFGGMNTGELFF,TRBJ2-2,TRBD2,TRBV13,-
TGCGCCAGCAGCTTGGGAAGCGGGACAGATACGCAGTATTTT,CASSLGSGTDTQYF,TRBJ2-3,-,TRBV5-1,-
TGTGCCACCAGCAGAGGGGACGGCCCGGGCACAGATACGCAGTATTTT,CATSRGDGPGTDTQYF,TRBJ2-3,-,TRBV15,-
TGTGCCAGCAGTCCCCTGACAGGGGGTTACGAGCAGTACTTC,CASSPLTGGYEQYF,TRBJ2-7,TRBD1,TRBV28,-
TGTGCCAGCACCCTCGGTGGGGATACGCAGTATTTT,CASTLGGDTQYF,TRBJ2-3,-,TRBV2,-
TGTGCCAGCAGCCATCTCAGCCCGGTAGCGGGGGGATTCTCCTACGAGCAGTACTTC,CASSHLSPVAGGFSYEQYF,TRBJ2-7,TRBD2,TRBV4-2,-
TGCGCCAGCAGCCAAGGGGGCAACAGGGGGCAATCTAACTATGGCTACACCTTC,CASSQGGNRGQSNYGYTF,TRBJ1-2,TRBD1,TRBV4-1,-
TGTGCCAGCAGCTCAGGAGCCCTTACCTACGAGCAGTACTTC,CASSSGALTYEQYF,TRBJ2-7,-,TRBV13,-
TGTGCCAGCAGCCCGGGGGGGCGGGGAGAGACCCAGTACTTC,CASSPGGRGETQYF,TRBJ2-5,TRBD2,TRBV7-2,-
TGTGCCAGCGGATACCGGGCTCTTGAGCAGTACTTC,CASGYRALEQYF,TRBJ2-7,-,TRBV28,-
TGTGCCAGCACTCTTCCTTGGGACCCTTCCCCGGCCCTCCACTTT,CASTLPWDPSPALHF,TRBJ1-6,-,TRBV21-1,-
TGCGCCAGCAGCCAAGCAGGCTACGAGCAGTACTTC,CASSQAGYEQYF,TRBJ2-7,-,TRBV4-1,-
TGTGCCACCAGTGATTTGGGACAGGGAACAGATACGCAGTATTTT,CATSDLGQGTDTQYF,TRBJ2-3,TRBD1,TRBV24-1,-
TGTGCCAGCAGCAAAGGCGACTGGTCGTGTGGCTACACCTTC,CASSKGDWSCGYTF,TRBJ1-2,-,TRBV21-1,-
TGTGCCAGTAAGGGGGCAGGGATGAAAAACACTGAAGCTTTCTTT,CASKGAGMKNTEAFF,TRBJ1-1,TRBD1,TRBV19,-
TGCGCCAGCAGCCCTCCCGGAGGCACTGAAGCTTTCTTT,CASSPPGGTEAFF,TRBJ1-1,-,TRBV4-1,once